The present T cell receptor beta chain was sequenced within a study of CD8+CD57+ T cells in acquired aplastic anemia. Study-level background: Sorted cells (CD4+ and CD8+) yielded DNA amounts that averaged about 3.4 ug. An average of around 11 million reads for CD4+ cells was obtained from healthy donors. Study-wide results and caveats: About 27 CD8+ CDR3 sequences were shared between patients and controls.

Germline loops: CDR1 ENHRY, CDR2 SYGVKD. CDR3 length: 16 residues. V was pared by 4 bases and J by 3 bases, with 18 bases between. Genomic DNA, the template, was used for profiling of the TCR beta VDJ and CDR3. TCRdb reanalysed the reads using MiXCR and keeps one entry per CDR3 protein. Here the sample spans about 81,000 distinct CDR3 sequences, over 35% being singletons. To note about this clonotype: Its antigen is not known.

The chain has TRBV10-3 and TRBJ1-1, with D unresolved. Sequenced sample: sorted CD4+, CD8+, or CD8+CD57+ T cells (not recorded which) from PBMCs. The TCR originated in a human donor in good health, serving as a control. CDR3 coding DNA: TGTGCCATCAGTGCCAGCGACTATGGCCGCCACACTGAAGCTTTCTTT. Its translation: CAISASDYGRHTEAFF.